This T cell receptor (beta chain) stems from a study of cytomegalovirus exposure and HLA in healthy donors. The CDR3 length is 15 residues. Trimming pared 4 bases from V and 7 bases from J, leaving 20 bases between. The germline V gene encodes CDR1 SGHRS and CDR2 YFSETQ. To note about this clone: No antigen is known for it.

Study results and limitations: The authors excluded some V segments, including TRBV6-2 and TRBV6-3, as indistinguishable. Most TCRs appeared rarely, but some public TCRs recurred in many donors.

PCR amplification relied on 60 Vbeta primers (plus 13 Jbeta primers). Libraries were prepared by immunoSEQ multiplex PCR; TCRdb keeps only in-frame clonotypes and omits some of them. Altogether 100,000 or so clones are present, roughly 75% being singletons, with the ten largest covering 14%. The J gene is TRBJ1-2, the V gene TRBV5-1; possibly TRBD1 for D (6 bases). The sequenced sample consisted of PBMCs. The source of this sequence is a male donor in good health and CMV-seropositive. This chain's CDR3 is CASSLKEPGHLGYTF. In DNA form, the CDR3 reads TGCGCCAGCAGCCTCAAAGAACCGGGACATCTTGGCTACACCTTC.